The TCR beta chain under discussion was sequenced for a study of blood T cell repertoires in COVID-19. The wider study: Some COVID-19 samples were acute and others convalescent; all came from the United States, Italy and Spain. PBMCs, B-cell-depleted T cells, or T cells were the source of the cDNA or gDNA that made up the material.

The J segment lost 5 bases and the V segment lost 4 bases, leaving 7 bases of the junction unmatched. CDR3 size: 14 residues. Germline CDR1 is LGHNA and CDR2 is YSLEER. Authors' data handling: The authors estimated nucleated cell counts from reference gene primer amplification. Some clones are missing from TCRdb's copy, which holds only in-frame ones; the method was immunoSEQ multiplex PCR. The D gene and trimming were derived from the DNA, and the V and J assignments and clone size from that table. The table lists around 310,000 clones, roughly 89% of them singletons, with around 0.96% in the top ten.

The TCR originated in a woman in her 40s with COVID-19, enrolled during active disease. The chain couples TRBV4-3 to TRBJ2-5, with 7 bases lining up with TRBD1. Sequencing was carried out using peripheral blood. CDR3 residues: CASSLTGVGETQYF. The CDR3 DNA reads TGCGCCAGCAGCCTAACAGGGGTGGGGGAGACCCAGTACTTC.